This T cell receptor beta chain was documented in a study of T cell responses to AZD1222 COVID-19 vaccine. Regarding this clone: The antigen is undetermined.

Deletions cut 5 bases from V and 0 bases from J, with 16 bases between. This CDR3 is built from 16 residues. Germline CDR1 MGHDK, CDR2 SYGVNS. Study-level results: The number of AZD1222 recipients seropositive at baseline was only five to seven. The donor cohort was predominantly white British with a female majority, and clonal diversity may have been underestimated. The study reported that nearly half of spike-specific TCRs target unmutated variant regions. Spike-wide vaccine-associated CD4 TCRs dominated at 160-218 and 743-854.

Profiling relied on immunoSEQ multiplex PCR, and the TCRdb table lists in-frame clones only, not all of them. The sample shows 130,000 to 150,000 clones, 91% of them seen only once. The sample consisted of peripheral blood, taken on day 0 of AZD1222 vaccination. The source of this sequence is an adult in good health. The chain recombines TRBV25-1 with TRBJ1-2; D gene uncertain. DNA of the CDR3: TGTGCCAGCAGTTCCTCGGGAGGGCGCCCTAACTATGGCTACACCTTC. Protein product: CASSSSGGRPNYGYTF.